This T cell receptor (beta chain) is drawn from a study of blood T cell repertoires in COVID-19. Overall study: Samples came from the United States, Italy and Spain, spanning acute and convalescent COVID-19. T cells, B-cell-depleted T cells, or PBMCs provided the cDNA or gDNA that served as material.

Authors' processing steps: Estimated nucleated cell counts came from reference gene primer amplification. Produced via immunoSEQ multiplex PCR; TCRdb's table is partial and in-frame only. From that table come the V and J calls and clone size; the DNA was used to work out D and trimming. The data contain approximately 61,000 clones, around 85% of them singletons. Between the trimmed V and J ends, which lost 4 bases and 5 bases, there was a span of 10 bases. Germline V lookup: CDR1 LNHNV, CDR2 YYDKDF (reference sequence). This CDR3 has 13 residues. This sequence joins TRBV15 and TRBJ2-3; the D gene is possibly TRBD2 (5 bases). Sequencing was carried out using peripheral blood. The sequence came from a woman between 65 and 79 years old with acute or convalescent COVID-19. Here the CDR3 reads CATSTAAGDTQYF. Written as DNA, the CDR3 is TGTGCCACCAGCACAGCCGCGGGAGATACGCAGTATTTT.